This T cell receptor beta chain stems from a study of blood T cell repertoires in COVID-19 (dated by TCRdb to 2020 to 2021). In the study overall: Samples covering the acute and convalescent phases of COVID-19 were provided by collaborators in the United States, Italy and Spain. The material from the prospective study consisted of cDNA or gDNA derived from T cells, B-cell-depleted T cells, or PBMCs. Subjects who had been exposed to COVID-19, were actively infected with it, or had recovered from it provided the deeply sampled blood TCRbeta repertoires that made up the dataset. The repertoires were released in a freely available public database intended as a resource for research on the immune response to SARS-CoV-2. The samples were drawn from the first 160 participants of the ongoing ImmuneRACE study and from some 1,300 subjects provided by 6 global collaborators. Nearly every sample came with metadata listing a de-identified subject ID, COVID-19 status, age in years and sex. HLA class I and class II types, where available, came from metadata supplied by the sample provider rather than from assay-based typing.

Study-level results and caveats: How much clinical and demographic metadata was included differed by source and by participant, and the metadata was provided uncurated.

The CDR3 spans 14 residues, from the cysteine through the phenylalanine. Only the CDR3 DNA stays, 42 bases, in frame from base 1. Sequences ENHRY (CDR1) and SYGVKD (CDR2) are obtained from the germline V gene. Cut back by 6 bases and 0 bases, the V and J ends lie 10 bases apart. The collaborating institutions used their own protocols to collect whole blood in K2EDTA tubes. For TCRbeta analysis, collaborator samples were shipped as frozen whole blood, as isolated PBMCs, or as DNA extracted from either sample type. Points on this clone: This receptor's antigen is unknown. One base away there is no much larger clone; base qualities are not given.

The immunoSEQ Assay, a bias-controlled multiplex PCR, was used to amplify TCRbeta CDR3 regions from genomic DNA. The source study handled its data this way. The number of nucleated cells in each sample was estimated by amplification of reference gene primers within the assay. To quantify the absolute abundance of each unique TCRbeta CDR3 rearrangement, sequence reads were collapsed and filtered. For each sample, productive Simpson clonality was calculated as the square root of Simpson's diversity index over productive rearrangements. Here the immuneACCESS table is served through TCRdb, limited to in-frame sequences with V and J called. Missing clones are a known gap in these copies; in checked studies unresolved V genes cover under half, and the rest lacks a known reason. The V and J calls and clone size were taken over from that table, and D and trimming were inferred from the DNA. In all, the sample holds some 110,000 clones, and around 86% of those were seen once. The ten largest clones capture about 5.4% of the sample.

The sequencing input was peripheral blood. This receptor chain uses TRBV10-3 and TRBJ2-3, with a weak D call of TRBD1 (5 bases match). The origin of this receptor is a human donor in a cohort sampled during active COVID-19. The DNA reads TGTGCCATCAGGACAGAGACTAGCACAGATACGCAGTATTTT. This sequence encodes CAIRTETSTDTQYF.